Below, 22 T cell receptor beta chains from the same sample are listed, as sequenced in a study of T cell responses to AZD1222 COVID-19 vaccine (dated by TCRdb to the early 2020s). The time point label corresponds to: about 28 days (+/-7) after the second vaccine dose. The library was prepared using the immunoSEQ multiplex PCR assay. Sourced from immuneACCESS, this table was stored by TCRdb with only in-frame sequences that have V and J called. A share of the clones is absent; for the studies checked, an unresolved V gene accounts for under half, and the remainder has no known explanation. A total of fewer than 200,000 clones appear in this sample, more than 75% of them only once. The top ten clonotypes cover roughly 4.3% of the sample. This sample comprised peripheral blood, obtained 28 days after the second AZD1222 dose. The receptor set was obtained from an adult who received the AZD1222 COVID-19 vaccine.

The CDR3, as DNA: TGTGCCAGCAGCGTAGCCTCGGATACGCAGTATTTT. Protein sequence: CASSVASDTQYF. The chain recombines TRBV9 with TRBJ2-3; no reliable D call. The CDR3 runs to 12 residues. Trimming left V 0 bases short and J 6 bases short, with 5 bases between. Germline V gene data show CDR1 as SGDLS and CDR2 as YYNGEE.

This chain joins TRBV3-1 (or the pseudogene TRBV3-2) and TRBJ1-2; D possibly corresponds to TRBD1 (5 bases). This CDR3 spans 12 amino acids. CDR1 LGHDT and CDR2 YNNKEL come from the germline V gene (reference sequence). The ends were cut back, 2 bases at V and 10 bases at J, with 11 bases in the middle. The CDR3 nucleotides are TGTGCCAGCAGCCAACGACAGCTGGACTACACCTTC. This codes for CASSQRQLDYTF.

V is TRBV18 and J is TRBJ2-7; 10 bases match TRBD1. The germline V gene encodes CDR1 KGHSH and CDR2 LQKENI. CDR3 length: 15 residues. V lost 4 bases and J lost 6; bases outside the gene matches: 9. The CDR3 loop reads CASSQPGQGSFEQYF. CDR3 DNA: TGTGCCAGCTCACAACCGGGACAGGGGAGTTTCGAGCAGTACTTC.

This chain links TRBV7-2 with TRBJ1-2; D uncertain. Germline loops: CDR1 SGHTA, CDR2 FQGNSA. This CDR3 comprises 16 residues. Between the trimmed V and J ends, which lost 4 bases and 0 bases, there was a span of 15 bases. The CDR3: CASSWNPFTANYGYTF. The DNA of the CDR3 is TGTGCCAGCAGCTGGAATCCCTTTACAGCTAACTATGGCTACACCTTC. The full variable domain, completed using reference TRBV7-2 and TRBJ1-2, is GAGVSQSPSNKVTEKGKDVELRCDPISGHTALYWYRQSLGQGLEFLIYFQGNSAPDKSGLPSDRFSAERTGGSVSTLTIQRTQQEDSAVYLCASSWNPFTANYGYTFGSGTRLTVV.

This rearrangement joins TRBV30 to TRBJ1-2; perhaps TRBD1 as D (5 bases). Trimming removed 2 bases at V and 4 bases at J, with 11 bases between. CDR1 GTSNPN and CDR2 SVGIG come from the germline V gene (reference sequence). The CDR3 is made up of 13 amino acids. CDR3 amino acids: CAWSWGKGYGYTF. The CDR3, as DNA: TGTGCCTGGAGTTGGGGGAAGGGCTATGGCTACACCTTC.

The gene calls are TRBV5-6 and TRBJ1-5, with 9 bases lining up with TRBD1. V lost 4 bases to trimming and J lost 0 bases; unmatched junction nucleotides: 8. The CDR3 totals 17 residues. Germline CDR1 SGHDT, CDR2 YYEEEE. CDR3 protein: CASSRGTGGYSNQPQHF. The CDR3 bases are TGTGCCAGCAGCAGAGGCACAGGGGGCTATAGCAATCAGCCCCAGCATTTT.

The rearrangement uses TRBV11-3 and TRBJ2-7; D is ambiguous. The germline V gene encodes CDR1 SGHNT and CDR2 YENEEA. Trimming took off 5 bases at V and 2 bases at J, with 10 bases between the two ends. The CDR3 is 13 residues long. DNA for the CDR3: TGTGCCAGCAGCGAAGCCGGAACCTACGAGCAGTACTTC. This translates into CASSEAGTYEQYF.

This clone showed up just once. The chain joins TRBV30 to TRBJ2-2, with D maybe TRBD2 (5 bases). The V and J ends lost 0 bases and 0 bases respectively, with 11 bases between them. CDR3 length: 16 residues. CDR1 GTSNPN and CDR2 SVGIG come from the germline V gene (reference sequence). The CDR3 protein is CAWSVRRFANTGELFF. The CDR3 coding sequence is TGTGCCTGGAGTGTACGGAGGTTCGCGAACACCGGGGAGCTGTTTTTT.

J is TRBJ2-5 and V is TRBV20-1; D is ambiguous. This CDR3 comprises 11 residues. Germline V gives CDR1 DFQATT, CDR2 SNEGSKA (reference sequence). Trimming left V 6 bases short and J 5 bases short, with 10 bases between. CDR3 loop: CSASSRETQYF. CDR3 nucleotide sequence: TGCAGTGCCTCCTCCCGGGAGACCCAGTACTTC.

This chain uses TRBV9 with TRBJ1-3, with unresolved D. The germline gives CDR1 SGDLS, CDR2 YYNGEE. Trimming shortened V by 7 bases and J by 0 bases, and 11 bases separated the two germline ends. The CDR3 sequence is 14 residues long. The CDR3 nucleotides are TGTGCCAGCGGGAAAACTAACTCTGGAAACACCATATATTTT. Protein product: CASGKTNSGNTIYF.

The CDR3 DNA reads as TGTGCCAGCAGCTTGGGGACAGGGGAAGAAAAACTGTTTTTT. Translation: CASSLGTGEEKLFF. The chain employs TRBV5-6 and TRBJ1-4, with TRBD1 matching over 9 bases. CDR1 and CDR2 (germline): SGHDT, YYEEEE. The CDR3 is 14 residues long. V lost 0 bases, J lost 8 bases, and 2 bases stayed unmatched.

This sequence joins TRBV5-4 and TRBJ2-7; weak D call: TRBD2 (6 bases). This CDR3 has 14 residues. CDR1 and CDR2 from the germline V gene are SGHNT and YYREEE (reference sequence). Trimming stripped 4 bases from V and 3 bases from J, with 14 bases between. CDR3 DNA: TGTGCCAGCAGCCTCGGGACTCCCCGCTACGAGCAGTACTTC. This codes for CASSLGTPRYEQYF. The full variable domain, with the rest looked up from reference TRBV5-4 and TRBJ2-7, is ETGVTQSPTHLIKTRGQQVTLRCSSQSGHNTVSWYQQALGQGPQFIFQYYREEENGRGNFPPRFSGLQFPNYSSELNVNALELDDSALYLCASSLGTPRYEQYFGPGTRLTVT.

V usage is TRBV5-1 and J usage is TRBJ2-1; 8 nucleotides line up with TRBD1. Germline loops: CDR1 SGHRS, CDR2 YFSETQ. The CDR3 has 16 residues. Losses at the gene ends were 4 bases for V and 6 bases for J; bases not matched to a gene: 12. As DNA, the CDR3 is TGCGCCAGCAGCACCGACAGGACAGGGAGAAGCAATGAGCAGTTCTTC. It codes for CASSTDRTGRSNEQFF.

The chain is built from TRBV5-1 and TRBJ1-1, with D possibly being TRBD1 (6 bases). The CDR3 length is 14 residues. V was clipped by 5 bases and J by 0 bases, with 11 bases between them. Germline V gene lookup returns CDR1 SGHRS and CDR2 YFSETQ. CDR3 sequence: CASREGGMNTEAFF. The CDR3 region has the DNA TGCGCCAGCAGGGAAGGGGGGATGAACACTGAAGCTTTCTTT. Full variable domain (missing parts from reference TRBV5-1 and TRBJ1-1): KAGVTQTPRYLIKTRGQQVTLSCSPISGHRSVSWYQQTPGQGLQFLFEYFSETQRNKGNFPGRFSGRQFSNSRSEMNVSTLELGDSALYLCASREGGMNTEAFFGQGTRLTVV.

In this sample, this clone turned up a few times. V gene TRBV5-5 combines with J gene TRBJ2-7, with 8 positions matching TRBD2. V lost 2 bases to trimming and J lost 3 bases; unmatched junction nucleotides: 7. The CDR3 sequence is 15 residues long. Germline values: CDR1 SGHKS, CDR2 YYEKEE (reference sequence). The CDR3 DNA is TGTGCCAGCAGCTTTGACGGGGGGGAATACTACGAGCAGTACTTC. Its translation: CASSFDGGEYYEQYF.

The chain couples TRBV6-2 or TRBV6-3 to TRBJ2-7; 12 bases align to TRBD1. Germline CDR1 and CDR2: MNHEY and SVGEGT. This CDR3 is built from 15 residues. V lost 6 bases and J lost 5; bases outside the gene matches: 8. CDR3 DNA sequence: TGTGCCAGCAGCCCAACGGGGACAGGGGGCCACGAGCAGTACTTC. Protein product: CASSPTGTGGHEQYF.

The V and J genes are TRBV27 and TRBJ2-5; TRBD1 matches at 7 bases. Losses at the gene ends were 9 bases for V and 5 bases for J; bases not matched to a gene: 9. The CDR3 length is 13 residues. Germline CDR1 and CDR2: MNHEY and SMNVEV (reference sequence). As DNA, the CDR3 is TGTGCCAGTCACTCACAGGGGTGGGAGACCCAGTACTTC. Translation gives CASHSQGWETQYF.

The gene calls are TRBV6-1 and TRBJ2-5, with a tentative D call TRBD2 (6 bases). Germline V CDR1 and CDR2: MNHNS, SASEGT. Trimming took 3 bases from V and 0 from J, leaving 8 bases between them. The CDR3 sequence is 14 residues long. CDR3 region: CASSEGRYQETQYF. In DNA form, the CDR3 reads TGTGCCAGCAGTGAGGGGAGGTACCAAGAGACCCAGTACTTC.

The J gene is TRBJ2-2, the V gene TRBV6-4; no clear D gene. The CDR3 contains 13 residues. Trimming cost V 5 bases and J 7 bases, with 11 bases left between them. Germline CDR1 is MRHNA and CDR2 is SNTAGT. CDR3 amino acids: CASSLAWGGELFF. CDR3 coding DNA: TGTGCCAGCAGTCTCGCTTGGGGCGGGGAGCTGTTTTTT.

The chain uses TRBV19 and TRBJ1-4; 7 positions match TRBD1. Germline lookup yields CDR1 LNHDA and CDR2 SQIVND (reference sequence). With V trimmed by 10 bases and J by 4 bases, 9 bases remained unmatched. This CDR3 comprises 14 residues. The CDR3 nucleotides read TGTGCCACAAGCAGGGGGACGAATAATGAAAAACTGTTTTTT. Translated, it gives CATSRGTNNEKLFF.

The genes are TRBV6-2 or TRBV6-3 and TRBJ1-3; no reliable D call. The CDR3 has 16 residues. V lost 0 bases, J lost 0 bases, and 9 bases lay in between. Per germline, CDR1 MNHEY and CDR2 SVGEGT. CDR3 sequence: CASSYSDGSSGNTIYF. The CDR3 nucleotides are TGTGCCAGCAGTTACTCGGACGGGAGCTCTGGAAACACCATATATTTT.

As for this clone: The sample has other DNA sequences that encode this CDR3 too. The CDR3 region has the DNA TGTGCCAGCAGCCAACAGGGCTCACCCCTCCACTTT. Residues: CASSQQGSPLHF. The genes are TRBV3-1 (or the pseudogene TRBV3-2) and TRBJ1-6; D might be TRBD1 (5 bases). V lost 2 bases, J lost 10 bases, and 6 bases lay in between. Per germline, CDR1 LGHDT and CDR2 YNNKEL (reference sequence). The CDR3 spans 12 residues.